What follows are 14 T cell receptor beta chains derived from one specimen sequenced in a study of blood T cell repertoires in COVID-19. Repertoires were generated with immunoSEQ multiplex PCR, while TCRdb's copy carries only in-frame clones and drops some. The data show 440,000 or so clones, with about 91% seen just once and about 1.4% held by the top ten. Sequenced material: peripheral blood. The receptors were gathered from a woman aged 40 to 50 with COVID-19, enrolled during active disease.

This clone was seen only once. The chain carries TRBV7-9 and TRBJ1-1, with D possibly TRBD1 on 5 matching bases. The germline V and J ends were trimmed by 6 bases and 4 bases, with 15 bases remaining between them. Germline V gene data show CDR1 as SEHNR and CDR2 as FQNEAQ (reference sequence). This CDR3 is 14 amino acids long. CDR3 coding DNA: TGTGCCAGCAGAACTAGCGGGGGAGCCACTGAAGCTTTCTTT. Amino acids: CASRTSGGATEAFF.

This sequence joins TRBV19 and TRBJ1-4; no firm D call. There are 15 residues in the CDR3. Germline V gene lookup returns CDR1 LNHDA and CDR2 SQIVND (reference sequence). V gave up 3 bases and J gave up 5 bases, with 13 bases separating them. The CDR3 is CASSIRHLSNEKLFF. In DNA form, the CDR3 reads TGTGCCAGTAGTATCCGACACCTGAGCAATGAAAAACTGTTTTTT.

The chain links TRBV7-2 to TRBJ2-7; 13 nucleotides align to TRBD2. The CDR3 consists of 14 residues. CDR1 is SGHTA, CDR2 FQGNSA, per germline. V lost 6 bases to trimming and J lost 6 bases; unmatched junction nucleotides: 5. CDR3 region: CASRAGTSGVEQYF. The CDR3, as DNA: TGTGCCAGCAGAGCCGGGACTAGCGGGGTCGAGCAGTACTTC.

The chain uses TRBV6-4 and TRBJ1-1; D is unresolved. The CDR3 consists of 15 residues. Trimming took 0 bases from V and 2 from J, leaving 10 bases between them. The germline V gene encodes CDR1 MRHNA and CDR2 SNTAGT. DNA of the CDR3: TGTGCCAGCAGTGACTCGAGGTCTGGTAACACTGAAGCTTTCTTT. It translates to CASSDSRSGNTEAFF.

The rearrangement uses TRBV27 and TRBJ2-7; 7 bases are a match to TRBD2. This CDR3 has 18 residues. In germline, CDR1 is MNHEY, CDR2 SMNVEV (reference sequence). V shed 5 bases and J 7 bases; nucleotides not matched to a gene: 23. The DNA for the CDR3 is TGTGCCAGCAGTGGCCCCAAACTGCTGGTGGGAGGGCCTAGGGAGCAGTACTTC. It codes for CASSGPKLLVGGPREQYF.

The chain carries TRBV30 and TRBJ1-1, with D perhaps matching TRBD1 (6 bases). The length of the CDR3 is 14 residues. The V gene's germline CDR1 is GTSNPN and CDR2 SVGIG (reference sequence). V shed 2 bases and J shed 6 bases, with 16 bases lying between them. The CDR3 nucleotides read TGTGCCTGGAGTCGGGACACGATGTCCTCTGAAGCTTTCTTT. Protein product: CAWSRDTMSSEAFF.

This clone was seen a handful of times. The CDR3 region is CASSLDINQETQYF. The CDR3 coding sequence is TGTGCCAGCAGCTTGGATATAAACCAAGAGACCCAGTACTTC. V gene TRBV5-6 combines with J gene TRBJ2-5; unclear D gene. Trimming cost V 0 bases and J 0 bases, with 6 bases left between them. Germline assignment: CDR1 SGHDT and CDR2 YYEEEE. The CDR3 spans 14 residues.

V usage is TRBV12-5 and J usage is TRBJ2-4; weak D call: TRBD1 (6 bases). Trimming left V 6 bases short and J 12 bases short, with 21 bases between. The germline gives CDR1 LGHNT, CDR2 FRNRAP. CDR3 length: 14 residues. Here the CDR3 DNA reads TGTGCTAGTGGCCTCATAGACACCAGGGGTAATCAGTACTTC. This translates into CASGLIDTRGNQYF.

The chain recombines TRBV7-6 with TRBJ1-4, with D uncertain. Germline V gene lookup returns CDR1 SGHVS and CDR2 FNYEAQ. This CDR3 has 15 residues. V gave up 1 base and J gave up 5 bases, with 11 bases separating them. The CDR3: CASSLVRSFNEKLFF. CDR3 coding DNA: TGTGCCAGCAGCTTAGTCCGGTCGTTCAATGAAAAACTGTTTTTT.

The genes are TRBV6-5 and TRBJ2-7, with D maybe TRBD1 (8 bases). Per the germline V gene, CDR1 is MNHEY and CDR2 is SVGAGI. V was cut by 5 bases and J by 6 bases, with 14 bases left in between. This CDR3 comprises 13 residues. CDR3 in amino acids: CASSRNRGGEQYF. The CDR3 nucleotides read TGTGCCAGCAGTCGGAACAGGGGGGGCGAGCAGTACTTC.

This rearrangement joins TRBV24-1 to TRBJ2-1; 8 bases agree with TRBD1. The CDR3 extends over 13 amino acids. From germline, CDR1 is KGHDR and CDR2 SFDVKD. With 7 bases clipped from V and 8 bases from J, the junction kept 6 bases outside the gene matches. CDR3 nucleotide sequence: TGTGCCACCAGCCACCGGACAGGGTATGAGCAGTTCTTC. This codes for CATSHRTGYEQFF.

The chain couples TRBV4-3 to TRBJ2-7, with D possibly matching TRBD1 (5 bases). The ends were cut back, 4 bases at V and 2 bases at J, with 9 bases in the middle. CDR3 size: 13 residues. Germline values: CDR1 LGHNA, CDR2 YSLEER. The CDR3 region has the DNA TGCGCCAGCAGCCCAGGACACACCTACGAGCAGTACTTC. This encodes CASSPGHTYEQYF.

The chain employs TRBV10-3 and TRBJ2-1; 9 positions match TRBD2. The germline V gene encodes CDR1 ENHRY and CDR2 SYGVKD. The ends lost 3 bases at V and 9 bases at J; junction bases unmatched: 6. The length of the CDR3 is 14 residues. CDR3 nucleotides: TGTGCCATCAGTGACCCTAGCGGGAAGGTTGAGCAGTTCTTC. This codes for CAISDPSGKVEQFF.

Only one count was recorded for this clone. V usage is TRBV28 and J usage is TRBJ1-5; 7 bases are a match to TRBD1. This CDR3 is built from 12 residues. Germline CDR1 and CDR2: MDHEN and SYDVKM. Written as DNA, the CDR3 is TGTGTATCAGGGGGAGGCGATCAGCCCCAGCATTTT. Its protein product is CVSGGGDQPQHF. The whole variable domain, remainder taken from reference TRBV28 and TRBJ1-5, is DVKVTQSSRYLVKRTGEKVFLECVQDMDHENMFWYRQDPGLGLRLIYFSYDVKMKEKGDIPEGYSVSREKKERFSLILESASTNQTSMYLCVSGGGDQPQHFGDGTRLSIL.